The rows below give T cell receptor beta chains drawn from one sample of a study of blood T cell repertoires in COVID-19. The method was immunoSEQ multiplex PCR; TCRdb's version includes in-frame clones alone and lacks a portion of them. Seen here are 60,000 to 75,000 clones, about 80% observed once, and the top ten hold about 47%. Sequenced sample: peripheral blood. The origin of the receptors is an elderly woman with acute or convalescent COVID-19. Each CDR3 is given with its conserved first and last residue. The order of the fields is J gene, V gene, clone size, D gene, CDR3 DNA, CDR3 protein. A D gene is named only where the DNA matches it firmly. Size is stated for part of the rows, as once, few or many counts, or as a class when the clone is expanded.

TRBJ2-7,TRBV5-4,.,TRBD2,TGTGCCAGCAGCGTGACTAGCGGGGAAGTCCACGAGCAGTACTTC,CASSVTSGEVHEQYF
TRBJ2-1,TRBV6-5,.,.,TGTGCCAGCAGTTATGGCAGGGCCCCCAACAATGAGCAGTTCTTC,CASSYGRAPNNEQFF
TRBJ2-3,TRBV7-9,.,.,TGTGCCAGCAGCTCCCGGGACTCGCGGGCAACAAGTACGCAGTATTTT,CASSSRDSRATSTQYF
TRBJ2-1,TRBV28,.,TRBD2,TGTGCCAGCAACGGAGCGGGAGTACGCAATGAGCAGTTCTTC,CASNGAGVRNEQFF
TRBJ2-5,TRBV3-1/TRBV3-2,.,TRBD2,TGTGCCAGCAGCCAAGGGGGGAGCGGGAGGGCAACGACCCAGTACTTC,CASSQGGSGRATTQYF
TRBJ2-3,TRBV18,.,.,TGTGCCAGCTCACCGGCTAGCGCTAAAACAGATACGCAGTATTTT,CASSPASAKTDTQYF
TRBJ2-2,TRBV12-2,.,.,TGTGCAAGTCGCTTAGCAGGGACAGACAACACCGGGGAGCTGTTTTTT,CASRLAGTDNTGELFF
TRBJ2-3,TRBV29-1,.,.,TGCAGCGCCGCCGTGCAACACAAGCAGTATTTT,CSAAVQHKQYF
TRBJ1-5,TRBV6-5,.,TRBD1,TGTGCCAGCAGGCGACAGGGAATGTACAATCAGCCCCAGCATTTT,CASRRQGMYNQPQHF
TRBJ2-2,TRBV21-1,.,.,TGTGCCAGCAGCAAAAGCGGGCTAGCGGGTCAAACCGGGGAGCTGTTTTTT,CASSKSGLAGQTGELFF
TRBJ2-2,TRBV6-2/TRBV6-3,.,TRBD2,TGTGCCAGCAGTGCCCCGGGACTAGCAGCCACCGGGGAGCTGTTTTTT,CASSAPGLAATGELFF
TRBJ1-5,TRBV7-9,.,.,TGTGCCAGCAGTGACACTAGGGGGAAGACGGGCAATCAGCCCCAGCATTTT,CASSDTRGKTGNQPQHF
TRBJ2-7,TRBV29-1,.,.,TGCAGCGCAACAGGGACCTTCTACGAGCAGTACTTC,CSATGTFYEQYF
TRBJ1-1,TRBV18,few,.,TGTGCCAGCTCCCTACAGGCAGGGAACACTGAAGCTTTCTTT,CASSLQAGNTEAFF
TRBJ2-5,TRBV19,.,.,TGTGCCAGTAGACGGGACAACCAAGAGACCCAGTACTTC,CASRRDNQETQYF
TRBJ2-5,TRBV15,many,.,TGTGCCACCAGCCGCAGGGCCCAAGGGGAGACCCAGTACTTC,CATSRRAQGETQYF
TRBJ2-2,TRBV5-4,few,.,TGTGCCAGCAGCTTGGCGGTAGCGGCTAACACCGGGGAGCTGTTTTTT,CASSLAVAANTGELFF
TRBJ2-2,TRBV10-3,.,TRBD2,TGTGCCATTAAAGTCGCGGGAGGCGTCGGGGAGCTGTTTTTT,CAIKVAGGVGELFF
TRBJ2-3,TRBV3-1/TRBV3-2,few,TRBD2,TGTGCCAGCAGCCAATTTAGCGGGACCACAGATACGCAGTATTTT,CASSQFSGTTDTQYF
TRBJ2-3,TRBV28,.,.,TGTGCCAGCAGGAGGGTAGCGGCAGATACGCAGTATTTT,CASRRVAADTQYF
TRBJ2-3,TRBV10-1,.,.,TGCGCCAGCAGTGAGACGGGAGCTAGCACAGATACGCAGTATTTT,CASSETGASTDTQYF
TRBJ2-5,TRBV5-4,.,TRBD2,TGTGCCAGCAGCTCGACAACTAGCGGGAGAGAGACCCAGTACTTC,CASSSTTSGRETQYF
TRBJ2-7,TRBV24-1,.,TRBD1,TGTGCCACCAGTGATTTGATATGGGACAGGGGTTCTTACGAGCAGTACTTC,CATSDLIWDRGSYEQYF